The 10 T cell receptor beta chains presented below share a single source sample, sequenced in a study of OX40 agonist ivuxolimab in advanced cancers. Libraries were made using the immunoSEQ multiplex PCR assay. TCRdb's version of the immuneACCESS table is confined to in-frame rearrangements and falls short of the full clone set. An unresolved V gene accounts for under half of the shortfall where checked; the remainder is of unknown origin. Across this sample there are about 16,000 clones, with 80% to 95% seen only once. The ten top clones hold roughly 7% of the sample. Sequencing was performed on CD4+ or CD8+ T cells sorted from blood, taken in a trial of the OX40 agonist ivuxolimab. The receptor source for this set is an adult with an advanced solid tumor such as melanoma, head and neck, liver or kidney cancer.

The DNA for the CDR3 is TGTGCCAGCAGCTTAGTCGAAGGGGGCACAGATACGCAGTATTTT. Protein product: CASSLVEGGTDTQYF. The V call is TRBV7-3, the J call TRBJ2-3; D perhaps matches TRBD1 (5 bases). From germline, CDR1 is SGHTA and CDR2 FQGTGA. This CDR3 comprises 15 residues. The V end was cut by 2 bases, the J end by 1 base, with 10 bases between.

The gene calls are TRBV11-2 and TRBJ2-2; D perhaps matches TRBD2 (6 bases). Trimming pared 1 base from V and 0 bases from J, leaving 12 bases between. The length of the CDR3 is 17 residues. Germline V lookup: CDR1 SGHAT, CDR2 FQNNGV. The CDR3 coding sequence is TGTGCCAGCAGCTTAGCCCCAAGGGAGGCGAACACCGGGGAGCTGTTTTTT. It encodes CASSLAPREANTGELFF.

The CDR3 reads CASSTSGGAYEQYF. CDR3 bases: TGTGCCAGCAGCACGTCTGGCGGGGCTTACGAGCAGTACTTC. This chain links TRBV28 with TRBJ2-7, with D possibly matching TRBD2 (6 bases). The CDR3 is 14 amino acids. V lost 6 bases and J 4 bases, leaving 16 bases between the germline ends. Germline values: CDR1 MDHEN, CDR2 SYDVKM.

The gene calls are TRBV2 and TRBJ2-5; D not certain. In germline, CDR1 is SNHLY, CDR2 FYNNEI. V lost 1 base to trimming and J lost 4 bases, with 7 bases between them. The CDR3 loop spans 13 amino acids. The CDR3 here is CASSEVGRETQYF. The CDR3 nucleotides read TGTGCCAGCAGTGAAGTGGGCCGAGAGACCCAGTACTTC.

This clone was observed once. The chain uses TRBV7-9 and TRBJ2-5, with D possibly TRBD1 on 6 matching bases. The CDR3 totals 13 residues. In germline, CDR1 is SEHNR, CDR2 FQNEAQ (reference sequence). The V and J ends lost 3 bases and 2 bases respectively, with 7 bases between them. The CDR3 coding sequence is TGTGCCAGCAGCTTGGGGGCTCAAGAGACCCAGTACTTC. Its protein is CASSLGAQETQYF.

The rearrangement joins TRBV27 to TRBJ2-7, with 11 bases that match TRBD1. This CDR3 has 14 amino acids. J lost 3 bases, V lost 4 bases, and 2 bases had no gene match. Looked up from germline, CDR1 is MNHEY and CDR2 is SMNVEV (reference sequence). The CDR3 here is CASSWGTGGYEQYF. CDR3 DNA: TGTGCCAGCAGTTGGGGGACAGGGGGCTACGAGCAGTACTTC.

As regards this clone: This specimen includes other DNA sequences encoding the same CDR3. The chain combines TRBV6-5 with TRBJ1-2, with a tentative D call TRBD1 (5 bases). Looked up from germline, CDR1 is MNHEY and CDR2 is SVGAGI. V lost 2 bases and J lost 2, with 6 bases in between. This CDR3 spans 13 amino acids. DNA for the CDR3: TGTGCCAGCAGTTACGGGGGGAACTATGGCTACACCTTC. Translating it yields CASSYGGNYGYTF.

This chain uses TRBV5-1 with TRBJ2-7, with D perhaps matching TRBD1 (6 bases). In germline, CDR1 is SGHRS, CDR2 YFSETQ. The germline V and J ends were trimmed by 0 bases and 1 base, with 14 bases remaining between them. This CDR3 is built from 16 residues. CDR3 in DNA: TGCGCCAGCAGCTTGGCCAGGGCAGGGGCTTCCTACGAGCAGTACTTC. This codes for CASSLARAGASYEQYF.

Here the CDR3 reads CASSADGGQTQYF. In DNA, the CDR3 is TGTGCCAGCAGCGCGGACGGCGGGCAGACCCAGTACTTC. This chain joins TRBV9 and TRBJ2-5; D is perhaps TRBD2 (5 bases). CDR3 size: 13 residues. Germline V lookup: CDR1 SGDLS, CDR2 YYNGEE. The germline V and J ends were trimmed by 3 bases and 6 bases, with 12 bases remaining between them.

This chain connects TRBV5-1 to TRBJ2-1; TRBD2 matches at 8 bases. The length of the CDR3 is 19 residues. CDR1 is SGHRS and CDR2 is YFSETQ in the germline V gene. The V and J ends lost 4 bases and 9 bases, in that order; junction bases with no gene match: 24. CDR3 sequence reads: CASSPAPTSRAGVEGEQFF. In DNA, the CDR3 is TGCGCCAGCAGCCCCGCCCCCACCAGTAGAGCGGGAGTAGAGGGTGAGCAGTTCTTC.